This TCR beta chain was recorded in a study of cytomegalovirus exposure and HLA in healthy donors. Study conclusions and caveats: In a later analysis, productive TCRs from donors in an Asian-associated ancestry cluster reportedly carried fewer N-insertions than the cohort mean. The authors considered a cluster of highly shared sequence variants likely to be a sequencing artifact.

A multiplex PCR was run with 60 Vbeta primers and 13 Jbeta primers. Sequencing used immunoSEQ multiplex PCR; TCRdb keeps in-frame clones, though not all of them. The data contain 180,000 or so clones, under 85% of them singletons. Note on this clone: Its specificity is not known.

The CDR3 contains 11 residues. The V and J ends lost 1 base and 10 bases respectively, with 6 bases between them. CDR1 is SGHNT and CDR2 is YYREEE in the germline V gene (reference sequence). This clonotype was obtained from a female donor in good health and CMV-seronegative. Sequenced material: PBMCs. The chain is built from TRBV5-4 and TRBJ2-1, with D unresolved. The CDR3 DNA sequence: TGTGCCAGCAGCTTGACATTGGAGCAGTTCTTC. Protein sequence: CASSLTLEQFF. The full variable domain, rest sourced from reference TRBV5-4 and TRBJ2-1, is ETGVTQSPTHLIKTRGQQVTLRCSSQSGHNTVSWYQQALGQGPQFIFQYYREEENGRGNFPPRFSGLQFPNYSSELNVNALELDDSALYLCASSLTLEQFFGPGTRLTVL.